This T cell receptor beta chain came from a study of T cells in tuberculosis. Assay used: immunoSEQ multiplex PCR; TCRdb lists only in-frame clones, some missing. The sample gives some 34,000 clones, over 90% of which show up once; about 6.7% is in the top ten. Trimming cost V 0 bases and J 2 bases; bases outside gene matches: 5. The CDR3 consists of 16 residues. From germline, CDR1 is SGDLS and CDR2 YYNGEE. J is TRBJ2-5 and V is TRBV9; 9 bases are shared with TRBD2. The source material was PBMCs. The sequence was obtained from a donor aged 5-35 years with latent tuberculosis or without tuberculosis infection. The chain's CDR3 is CASSVAWRGGQETQYF. CDR3 nucleotide sequence: TGTGCCAGCAGCGTAGCTTGGCGGGGGGGACAAGAGACCCAGTACTTC.